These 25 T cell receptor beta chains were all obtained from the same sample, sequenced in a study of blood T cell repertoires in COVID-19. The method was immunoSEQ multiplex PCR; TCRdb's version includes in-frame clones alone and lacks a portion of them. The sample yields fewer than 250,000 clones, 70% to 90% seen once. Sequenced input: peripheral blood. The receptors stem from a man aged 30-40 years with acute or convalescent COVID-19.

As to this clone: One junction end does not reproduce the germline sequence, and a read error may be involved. Here the CDR3 DNA reads TGTGCCAGCAGCTTGACCGGGAGGAACGCCGGGGAGCTGTTTTTT. Amino acids: CASSLTGRNAGELFF. V and J are TRBV9 and TRBJ2-2, with 7 bases matching TRBD2. This CDR3 is 15 amino acids long. Germline lookup yields CDR1 SGDLS and CDR2 YYNGEE. Full variable domain (missing parts from reference TRBV9 and TRBJ2-2): DSGVTQTPKHLITATGQRVTLRCSPRSGDLSVYWYQQSLDQGLQFLIQYYNGEERAKGNILERFSAQQFPDLHSELNLSSLELGDSALYFCASSLTGRNAGELFFGEGSRLTVL.

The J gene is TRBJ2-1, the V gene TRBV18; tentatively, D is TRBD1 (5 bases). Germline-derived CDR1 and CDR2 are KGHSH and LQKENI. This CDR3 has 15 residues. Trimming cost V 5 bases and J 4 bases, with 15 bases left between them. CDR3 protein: CASSSNSKGYNEQFF. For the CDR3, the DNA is TGTGCCAGCTCATCGAACTCTAAGGGGTACAATGAGCAGTTCTTC.

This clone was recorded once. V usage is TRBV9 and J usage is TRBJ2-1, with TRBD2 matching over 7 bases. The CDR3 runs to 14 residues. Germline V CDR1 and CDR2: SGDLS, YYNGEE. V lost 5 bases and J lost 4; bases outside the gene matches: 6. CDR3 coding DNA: TGTGCCAGCAGTCCGGCTAGCGGATACAATGAGCAGTTCTTC. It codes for CASSPASGYNEQFF.

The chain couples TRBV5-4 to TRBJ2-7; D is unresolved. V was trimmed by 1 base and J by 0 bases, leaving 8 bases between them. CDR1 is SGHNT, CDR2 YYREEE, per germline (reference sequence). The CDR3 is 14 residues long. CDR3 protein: CASSLRSSSYEQYF. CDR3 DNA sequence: TGTGCCAGCAGCTTGAGGAGCAGCTCCTACGAGCAGTACTTC.

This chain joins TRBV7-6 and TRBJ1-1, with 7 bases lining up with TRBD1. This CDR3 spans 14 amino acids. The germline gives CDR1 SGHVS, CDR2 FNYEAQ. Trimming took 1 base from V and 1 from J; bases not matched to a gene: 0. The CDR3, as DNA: TGTGCCAGCAGCTTAGGGACAGGGAACACTGAAGCTTTCTTT. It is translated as CASSLGTGNTEAFF.

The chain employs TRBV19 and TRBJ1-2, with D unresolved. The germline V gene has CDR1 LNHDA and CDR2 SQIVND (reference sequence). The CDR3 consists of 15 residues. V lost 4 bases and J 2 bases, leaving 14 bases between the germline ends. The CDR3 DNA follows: TGTGCCAGTAGTACCCATCTAAGAAGCAACTATGGCTACACCTTC. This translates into CASSTHLRSNYGYTF.

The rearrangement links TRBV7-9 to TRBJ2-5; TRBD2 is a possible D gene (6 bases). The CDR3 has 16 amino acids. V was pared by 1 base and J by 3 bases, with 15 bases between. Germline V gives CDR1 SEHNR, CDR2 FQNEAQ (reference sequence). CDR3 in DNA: TGTGCCAGCAGCTTAGGTAGCGGCACCACTAAAGAGACCCAGTACTTC. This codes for CASSLGSGTTKETQYF.

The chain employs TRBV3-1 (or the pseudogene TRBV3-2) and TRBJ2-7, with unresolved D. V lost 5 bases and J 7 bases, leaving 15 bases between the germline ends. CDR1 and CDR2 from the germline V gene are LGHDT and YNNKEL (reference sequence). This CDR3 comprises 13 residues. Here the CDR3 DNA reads TGTGCCAGCAGCTTCCTCCTCGTCGGGGAGCAGTACTTC. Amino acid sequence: CASSFLLVGEQYF.

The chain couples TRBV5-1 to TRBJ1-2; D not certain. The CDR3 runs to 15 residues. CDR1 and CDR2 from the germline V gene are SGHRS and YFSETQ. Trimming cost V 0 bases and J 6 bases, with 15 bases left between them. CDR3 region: CASSLAASNYDGYTF. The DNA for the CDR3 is TGCGCCAGCAGCTTGGCCGCCAGTAACTATGATGGCTACACCTTC.

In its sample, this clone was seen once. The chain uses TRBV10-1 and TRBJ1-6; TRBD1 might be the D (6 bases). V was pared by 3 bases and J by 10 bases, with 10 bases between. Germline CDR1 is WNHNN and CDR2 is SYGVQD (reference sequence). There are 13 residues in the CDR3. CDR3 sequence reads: CASSDLQGSPLHF. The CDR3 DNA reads TGCGCCAGCAGTGACCTACAGGGCTCACCCCTCCACTTT.

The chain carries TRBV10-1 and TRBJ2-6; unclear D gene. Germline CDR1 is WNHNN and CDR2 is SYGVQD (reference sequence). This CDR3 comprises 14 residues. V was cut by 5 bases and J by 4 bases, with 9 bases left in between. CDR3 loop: CASSSGSGANVLTF. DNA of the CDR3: TGCGCCAGCAGTTCCGGTTCGGGGGCCAACGTCCTGACTTTC.

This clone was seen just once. CDR3 sequence (DNA): TGTGCCAGCAGTTCCTTACCCCGGGAGTTATTTGAGCAGTTCTTC. The encoded protein is CASSSLPRELFEQFF. The chain links TRBV27 to TRBJ2-1; possible D gene TRBD2, 6 bases. This CDR3 spans 15 amino acids. V was clipped by 4 bases and J by 9 bases, with 19 bases between them. Germline values: CDR1 MNHEY, CDR2 SMNVEV (reference sequence).

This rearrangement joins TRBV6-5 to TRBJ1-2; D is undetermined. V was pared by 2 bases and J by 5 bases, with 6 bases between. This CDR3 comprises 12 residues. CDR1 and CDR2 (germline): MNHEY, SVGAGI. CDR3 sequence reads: CASSYLEYGYTF. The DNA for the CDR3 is TGTGCCAGCAGTTACCTAGAGTATGGCTACACCTTC.

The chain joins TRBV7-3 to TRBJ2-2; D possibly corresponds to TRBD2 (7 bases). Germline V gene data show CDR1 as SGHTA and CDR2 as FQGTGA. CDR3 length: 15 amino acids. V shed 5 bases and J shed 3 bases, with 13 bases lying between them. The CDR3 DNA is TGTGCCAGCAGCCTCGGGGGGCCGGACACCGGGGAGCTGTTTTTT. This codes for CASSLGGPDTGELFF.

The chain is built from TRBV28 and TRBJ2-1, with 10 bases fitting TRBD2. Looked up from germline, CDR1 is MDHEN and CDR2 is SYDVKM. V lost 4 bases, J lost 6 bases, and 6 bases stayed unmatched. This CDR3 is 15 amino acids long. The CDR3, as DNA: TGTGCCAGCAGTTCGATAGCGGGGGGCGTCAATGAGCAGTTCTTC. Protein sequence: CASSSIAGGVNEQFF.

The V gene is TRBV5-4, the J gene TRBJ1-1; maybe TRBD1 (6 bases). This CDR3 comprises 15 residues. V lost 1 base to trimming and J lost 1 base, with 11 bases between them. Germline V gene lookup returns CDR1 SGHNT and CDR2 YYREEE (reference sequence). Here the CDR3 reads CASSLLQGPNTEAFF. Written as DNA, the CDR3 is TGTGCCAGCAGCTTGTTACAGGGCCCGAACACTGAAGCTTTCTTT.

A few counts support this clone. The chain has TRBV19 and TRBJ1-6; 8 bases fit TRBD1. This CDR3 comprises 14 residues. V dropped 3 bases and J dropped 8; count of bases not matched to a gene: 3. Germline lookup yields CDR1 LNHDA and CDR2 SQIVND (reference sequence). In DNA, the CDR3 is TGTGCCAGTAGTATCTTGACAGGGGATTCACCCCTCCACTTT. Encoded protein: CASSILTGDSPLHF.

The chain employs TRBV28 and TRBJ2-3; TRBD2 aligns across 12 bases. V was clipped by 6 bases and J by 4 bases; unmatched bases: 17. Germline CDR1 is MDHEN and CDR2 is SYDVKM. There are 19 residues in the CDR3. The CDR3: CASSLETSGSIRGPDTQYF. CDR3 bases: TGTGCCAGCAGCCTAGAGACTAGCGGGAGTATTCGGGGCCCAGATACGCAGTATTTT.

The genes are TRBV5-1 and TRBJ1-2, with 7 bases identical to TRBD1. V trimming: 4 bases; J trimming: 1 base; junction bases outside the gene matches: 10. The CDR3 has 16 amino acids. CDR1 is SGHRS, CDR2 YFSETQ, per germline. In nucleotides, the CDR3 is TGCGCCAGCAGCGCAAGACAGGGTCCCATTAACTATGGCTACACCTTC. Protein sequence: CASSARQGPINYGYTF.

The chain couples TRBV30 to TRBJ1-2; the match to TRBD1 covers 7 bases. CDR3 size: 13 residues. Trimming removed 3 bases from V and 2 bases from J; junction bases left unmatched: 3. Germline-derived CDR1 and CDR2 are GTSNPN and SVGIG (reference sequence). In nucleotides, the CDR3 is TGTGCCTGGAGGTCCAGGGGGAACTATGGCTACACCTTC. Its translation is CAWRSRGNYGYTF.

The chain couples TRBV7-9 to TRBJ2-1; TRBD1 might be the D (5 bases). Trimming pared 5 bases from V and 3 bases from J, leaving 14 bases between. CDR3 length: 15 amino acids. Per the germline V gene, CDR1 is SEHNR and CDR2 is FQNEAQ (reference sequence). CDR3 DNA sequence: TGTGCCAGCAGCCATGCCAGGGCTGACTACAATGAGCAGTTCTTC. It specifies CASSHARADYNEQFF. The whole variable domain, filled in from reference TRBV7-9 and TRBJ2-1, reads DTGVSQNPRHKITKRGQNVTFRCDPISEHNRLYWYRQTLGQGPEFLTYFQNEAQLEKSRLLSDRFSAERPKGSFSTLEIQRTEQGDSAMYLCASSHARADYNEQFFGPGTRLTVL.

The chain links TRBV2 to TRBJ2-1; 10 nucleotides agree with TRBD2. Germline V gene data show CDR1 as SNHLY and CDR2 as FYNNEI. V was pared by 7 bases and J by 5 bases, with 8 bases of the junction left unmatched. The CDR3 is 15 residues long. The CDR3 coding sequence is TGTGCCAGCAAGATCGGACTAGCGGAAAACAATGAGCAGTTCTTC. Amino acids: CASKIGLAENNEQFF.

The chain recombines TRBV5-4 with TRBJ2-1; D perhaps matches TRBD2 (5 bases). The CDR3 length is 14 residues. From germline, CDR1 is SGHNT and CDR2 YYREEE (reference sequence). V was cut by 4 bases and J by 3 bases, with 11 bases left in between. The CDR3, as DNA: TGTGCCAGCAGCAGCGGTAACTTCTACAATGAGCAGTTCTTC. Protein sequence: CASSSGNFYNEQFF.

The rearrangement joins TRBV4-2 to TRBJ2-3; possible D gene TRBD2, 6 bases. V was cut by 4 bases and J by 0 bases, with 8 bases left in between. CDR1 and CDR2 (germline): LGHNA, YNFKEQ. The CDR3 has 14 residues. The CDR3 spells CASSLSGSTDTQYF. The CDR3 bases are TGTGCCAGCAGCCTAAGCGGGAGCACAGATACGCAGTATTTT.

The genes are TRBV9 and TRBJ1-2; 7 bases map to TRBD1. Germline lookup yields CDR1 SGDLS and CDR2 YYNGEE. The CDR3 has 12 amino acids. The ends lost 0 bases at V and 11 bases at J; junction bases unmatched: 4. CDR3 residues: CASSVVGGWYTF. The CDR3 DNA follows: TGTGCCAGCAGCGTAGTAGGGGGCTGGTACACCTTC. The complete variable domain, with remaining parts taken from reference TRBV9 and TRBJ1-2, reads DSGVTQTPKHLITATGQRVTLRCSPRSGDLSVYWYQQSLDQGLQFLIQYYNGEERAKGNILERFSAQQFPDLHSELNLSSLELGDSALYFCASSVVGGWYTFGSGTRLTVV.